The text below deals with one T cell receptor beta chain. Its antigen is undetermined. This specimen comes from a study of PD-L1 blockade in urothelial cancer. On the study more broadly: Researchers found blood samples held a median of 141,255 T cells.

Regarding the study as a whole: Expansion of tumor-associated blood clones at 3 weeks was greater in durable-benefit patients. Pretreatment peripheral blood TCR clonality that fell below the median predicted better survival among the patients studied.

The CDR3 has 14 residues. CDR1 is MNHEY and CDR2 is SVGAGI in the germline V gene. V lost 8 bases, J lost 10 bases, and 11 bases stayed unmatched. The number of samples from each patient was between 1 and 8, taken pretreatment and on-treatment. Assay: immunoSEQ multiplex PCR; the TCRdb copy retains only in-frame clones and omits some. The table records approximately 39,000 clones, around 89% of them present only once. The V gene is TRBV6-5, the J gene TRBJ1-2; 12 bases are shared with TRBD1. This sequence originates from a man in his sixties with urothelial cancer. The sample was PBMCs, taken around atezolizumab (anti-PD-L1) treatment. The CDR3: CASYHPGQGADYTF. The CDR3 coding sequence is TGTGCCAGCTATCATCCGGGACAGGGGGCGGACTACACCTTC.